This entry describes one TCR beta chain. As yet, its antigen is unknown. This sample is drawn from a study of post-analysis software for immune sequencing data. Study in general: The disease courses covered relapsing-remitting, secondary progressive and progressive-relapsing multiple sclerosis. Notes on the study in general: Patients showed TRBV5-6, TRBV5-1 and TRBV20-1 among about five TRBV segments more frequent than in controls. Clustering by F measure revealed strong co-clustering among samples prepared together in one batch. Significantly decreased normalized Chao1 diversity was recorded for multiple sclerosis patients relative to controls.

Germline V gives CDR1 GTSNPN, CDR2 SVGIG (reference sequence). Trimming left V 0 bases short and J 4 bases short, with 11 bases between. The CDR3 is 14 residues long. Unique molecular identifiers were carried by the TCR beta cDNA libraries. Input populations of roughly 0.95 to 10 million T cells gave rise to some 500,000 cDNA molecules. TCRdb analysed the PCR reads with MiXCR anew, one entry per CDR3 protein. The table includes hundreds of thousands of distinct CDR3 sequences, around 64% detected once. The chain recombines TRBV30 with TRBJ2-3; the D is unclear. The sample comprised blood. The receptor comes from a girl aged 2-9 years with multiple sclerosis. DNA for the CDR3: TGTGCCTGGAGTGTAATGTCCGGAGCAGATACGCAGTATTTT. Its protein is CAWSVMSGADTQYF. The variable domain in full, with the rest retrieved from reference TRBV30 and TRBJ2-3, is SQTIHQWPATLVQPVGSPLSLECTVEGTSNPNLYWYRQAAGRGLQLLFYSVGIGQISSEVPQNLSASRPQDRQFILSSKKLLLSDSGFYLCAWSVMSGADTQYFGPGTRLTVL.